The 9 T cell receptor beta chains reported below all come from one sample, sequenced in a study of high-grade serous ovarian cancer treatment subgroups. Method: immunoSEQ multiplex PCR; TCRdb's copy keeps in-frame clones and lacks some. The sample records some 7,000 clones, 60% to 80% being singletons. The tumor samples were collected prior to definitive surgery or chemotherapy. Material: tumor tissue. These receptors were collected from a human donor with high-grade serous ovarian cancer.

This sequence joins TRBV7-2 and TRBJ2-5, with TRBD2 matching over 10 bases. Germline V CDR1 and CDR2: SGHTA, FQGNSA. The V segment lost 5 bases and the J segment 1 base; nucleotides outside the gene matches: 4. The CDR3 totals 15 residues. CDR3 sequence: CASSRTSGFQETQYF. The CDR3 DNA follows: TGTGCCAGCAGCAGGACTAGCGGCTTCCAAGAGACCCAGTACTTC.

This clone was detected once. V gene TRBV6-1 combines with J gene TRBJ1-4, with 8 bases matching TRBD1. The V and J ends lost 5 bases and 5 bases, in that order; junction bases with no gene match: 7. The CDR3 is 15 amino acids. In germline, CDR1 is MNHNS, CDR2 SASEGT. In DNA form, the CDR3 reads TGTGCCAGCAGTAAAACAGGGGGAGTGAATGAAAAACTGTTTTTT. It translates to CASSKTGGVNEKLFF.

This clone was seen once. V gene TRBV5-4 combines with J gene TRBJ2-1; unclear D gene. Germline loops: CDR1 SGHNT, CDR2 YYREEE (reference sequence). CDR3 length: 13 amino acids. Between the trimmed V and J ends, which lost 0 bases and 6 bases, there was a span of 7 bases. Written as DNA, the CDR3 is TGTGCCAGCAGCTTGGTCGAGCTCAATGAGCAGTTCTTC. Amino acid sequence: CASSLVELNEQFF. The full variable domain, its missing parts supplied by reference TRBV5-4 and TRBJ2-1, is ETGVTQSPTHLIKTRGQQVTLRCSSQSGHNTVSWYQQALGQGPQFIFQYYREEENGRGNFPPRFSGLQFPNYSSELNVNALELDDSALYLCASSLVELNEQFFGPGTRLTVL.

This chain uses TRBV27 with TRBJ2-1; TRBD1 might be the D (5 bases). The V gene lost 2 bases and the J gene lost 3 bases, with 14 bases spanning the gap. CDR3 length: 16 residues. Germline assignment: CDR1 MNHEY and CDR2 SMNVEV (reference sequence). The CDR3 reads CASSLRPGKGYNEQFF. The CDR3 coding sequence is TGTGCCAGCAGTTTAAGGCCAGGGAAGGGCTACAATGAGCAGTTCTTC.

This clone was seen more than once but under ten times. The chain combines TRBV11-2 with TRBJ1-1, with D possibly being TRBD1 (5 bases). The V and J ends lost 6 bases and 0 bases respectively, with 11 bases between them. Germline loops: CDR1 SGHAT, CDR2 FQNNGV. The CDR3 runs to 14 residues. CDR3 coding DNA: TGTGCCAGCAGTTGGGGACTCCTGAACACTGAAGCTTTCTTT. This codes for CASSWGLLNTEAFF. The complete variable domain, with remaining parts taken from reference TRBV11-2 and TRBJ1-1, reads EAGVAQSPRYKIIEKRQSVAFWCNPISGHATLYWYQQILGQGPKLLIQFQNNGVVDDSQLPKDRFSAERLKGVDSTLKIQPAKLEDSAVYLCASSWGLLNTEAFFGQGTRLTVV.

CDR3 nucleotide sequence: TGTGCCAGCAGTTACTCGGGGGCGGCGAGGGGTTCACCCCTCCACTTT. Translated: CASSYSGAARGSPLHF. The chain is built from TRBV6-5 and TRBJ1-6, with TRBD1 as a possible D gene (6 bases). V lost 0 bases, J lost 9 bases, and 15 bases lay in between. Germline CDR1 MNHEY, CDR2 SVGAGI. The CDR3 covers 16 residues.

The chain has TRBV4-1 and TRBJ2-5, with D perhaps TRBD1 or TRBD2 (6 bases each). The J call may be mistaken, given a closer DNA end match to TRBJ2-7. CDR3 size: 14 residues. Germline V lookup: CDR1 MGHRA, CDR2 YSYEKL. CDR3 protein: CASSQGGGPYEQYF. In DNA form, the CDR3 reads TGCGCCAGCAGCCAAGGAGGGGGGCCCTACGAGCAGTACTTC.

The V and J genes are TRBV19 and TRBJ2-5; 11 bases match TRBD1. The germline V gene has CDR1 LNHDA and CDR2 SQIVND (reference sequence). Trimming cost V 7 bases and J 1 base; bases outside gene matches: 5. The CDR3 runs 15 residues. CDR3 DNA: TGTGCCAGTAAATCCGGGACAGGGGGCCAAGAGACCCAGTACTTC. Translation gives CASKSGTGGQETQYF.

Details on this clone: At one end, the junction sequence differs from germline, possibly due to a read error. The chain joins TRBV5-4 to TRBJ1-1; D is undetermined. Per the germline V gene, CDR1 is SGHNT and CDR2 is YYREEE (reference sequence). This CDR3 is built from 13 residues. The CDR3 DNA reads TGTGCCAGCACCTTGGAGGATAACACTGAAGCTTTCTTT. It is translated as CASTLEDNTEAFF.